This TCR beta chain was retrieved from a study of blood T cells in healthy people across ages. The CDR3 covers 14 residues. Germline V gives CDR1 SGHTA, CDR2 FQGNSA. Trimming removed 2 bases at V and 4 bases at J, with 12 bases between. For the second PCR, which ran for about 6 to 11 cycles, a sample-barcoded 5' primer and a J-beta primer mix were used. Unique molecular identifiers of 12 random nucleotides labeled each cDNA. TCRdb analysed the 5' RACE reads with MiXCR anew, one entry per CDR3 protein. The sample carries approximately 730,000 distinct CDR3 sequences, 35% to 45% recorded once. The sequenced sample consisted of blood. V and J are TRBV7-2 and TRBJ2-7, with D possibly being TRBD2 (6 bases). This receptor was taken from an older woman in good health. CDR3 sequence (DNA): TGTGCCAGCAGCTTATACGGGAGCGGATACGAGCAGTACTTC. The encoded protein is CASSLYGSGYEQYF.